This record covers a single T cell receptor (beta chain). The sample donors, healthy Finnish infants, were having corrective surgery for congenital heart defects. During surgery, about 0.5-1 mL peripheral blood was drawn from four of eight donors. This entry is derived from a study of human thymus T cells. Here immunoSEQ multiplex PCR was the method, and the copy in TCRdb shows in-frame clones only, minus some. The sample comprises about 46,000 clones, 95% of which are singletons, and around 0.2% rests with the top ten. V lost 8 bases and J 7 bases, leaving 12 bases between the germline ends. Germline CDR1 is SEHNR and CDR2 is FQNEAQ (reference sequence). This CDR3 contains 12 residues.

The chain combines TRBV7-9 with TRBJ2-1; perhaps TRBD2 as D (5 bases). The source of this sequence is a girl in the first two years of life with a congenital heart defect but otherwise immunologically healthy. The sequenced material came from blood. In DNA, the CDR3 is TGTGCCAGCCGAGCGGTTCTAAATGAGCAGTTCTTC. It encodes CASRAVLNEQFF.